This T cell receptor beta chain was retrieved from a study of CD8 T cells in ankylosing spondylitis. Quantitative 5'-RACE was performed with molecular barcodes, and it yielded the TCR beta libraries. MiXCR, run by TCRdb on the 5' RACE reads, gives a single entry per CDR3 protein. The sample records approximately 440,000 distinct CDR3 sequences, over 15% being singletons. Regarding the study as a whole: Ankylosing spondylitis blood appeared to carry a characteristic TCR beta motif of several highly homologous variants.

In its sample, this clonotype was seen a few times. The antigen is unknown. The receptor comes from a male donor with ankylosing spondylitis. Sample: blood, either unsorted or a sorted T cell fraction (not recorded which).

CDR3 loop: CASSYGTRPRETQYF. As DNA, the CDR3 is TGTGCCAGCAGTTACGGGACTAGACCTCGGGAGACCCAGTACTTC. The chain employs TRBV6-5 and TRBJ2-5; 8 positions match TRBD2. The CDR3 totals 15 residues. CDR1 and CDR2 (germline): MNHEY, SVGAGI. Trimming cost V 2 bases and J 5 bases; bases outside gene matches: 7.